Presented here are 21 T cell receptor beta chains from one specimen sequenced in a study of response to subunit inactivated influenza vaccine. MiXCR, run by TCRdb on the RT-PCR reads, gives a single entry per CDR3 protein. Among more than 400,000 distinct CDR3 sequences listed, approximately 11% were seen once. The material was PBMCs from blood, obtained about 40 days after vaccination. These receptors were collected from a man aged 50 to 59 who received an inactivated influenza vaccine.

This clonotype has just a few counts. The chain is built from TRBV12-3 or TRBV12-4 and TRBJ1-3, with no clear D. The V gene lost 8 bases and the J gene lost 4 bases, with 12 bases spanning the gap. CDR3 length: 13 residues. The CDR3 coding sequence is TGTGCCAGCCTTCAAGTAGGCGGAAACACCATATATTTT. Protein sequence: CASLQVGGNTIYF.

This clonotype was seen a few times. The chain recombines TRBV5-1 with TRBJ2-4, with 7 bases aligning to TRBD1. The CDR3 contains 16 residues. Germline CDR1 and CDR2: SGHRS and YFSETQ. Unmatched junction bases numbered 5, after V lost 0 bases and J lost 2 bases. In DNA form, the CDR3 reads TGCGCCAGCAGCTTGGGAGCAGGGGGAACCAAAAACATTCAGTACTTC. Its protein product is CASSLGAGGTKNIQYF.

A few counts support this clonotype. Here the CDR3 reads CSASYAGELFF. CDR3 bases: TGCAGTGCTAGTTACGCCGGGGAGCTGTTTTTT. The gene calls are TRBV20-1 and TRBJ2-2; D gene uncertain. The CDR3 sequence is 11 residues long. The V end was cut by 3 bases, the J end by 6 bases, with 5 bases between. Germline loops: CDR1 DFQATT, CDR2 SNEGSKA (reference sequence).

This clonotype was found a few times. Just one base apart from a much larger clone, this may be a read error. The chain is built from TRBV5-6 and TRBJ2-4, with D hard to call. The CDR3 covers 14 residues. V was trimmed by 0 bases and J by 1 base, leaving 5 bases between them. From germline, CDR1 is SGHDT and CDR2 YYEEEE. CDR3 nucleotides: TGTGCCAGCAGCTTGGGGGCTGCCAAAAACATTCAGTACTTC. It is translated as CASSLGAAKNIQYF.

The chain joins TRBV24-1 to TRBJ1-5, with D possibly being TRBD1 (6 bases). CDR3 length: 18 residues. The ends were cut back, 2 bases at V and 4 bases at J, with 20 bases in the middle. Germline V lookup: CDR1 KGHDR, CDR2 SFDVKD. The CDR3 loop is CATSDSGQLRIGNQPQHF. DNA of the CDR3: TGTGCCACCAGTGATTCGGGACAACTCCGAATAGGAAATCAGCCCCAGCATTTT.

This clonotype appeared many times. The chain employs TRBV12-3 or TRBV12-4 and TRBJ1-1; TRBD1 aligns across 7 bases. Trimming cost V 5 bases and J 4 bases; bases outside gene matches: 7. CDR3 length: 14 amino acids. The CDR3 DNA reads TGTGCCAGCAGTATAAGACAGGGTGGCACTGAAGCTTTCTTT. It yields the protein CASSIRQGGTEAFF.

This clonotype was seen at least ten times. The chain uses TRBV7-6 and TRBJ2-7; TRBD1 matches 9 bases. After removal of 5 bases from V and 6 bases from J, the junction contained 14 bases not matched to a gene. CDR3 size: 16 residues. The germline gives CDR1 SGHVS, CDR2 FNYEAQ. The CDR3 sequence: CASSPGRGTGKSEQYF. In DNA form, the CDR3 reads TGTGCCAGCAGCCCCGGCCGAGGGACAGGGAAGTCCGAGCAGTACTTC. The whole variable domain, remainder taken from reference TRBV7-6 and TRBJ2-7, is GAGVSQSPRYKVTKRGQDVALRCDPISGHVSLYWYRQALGQGPEFLTYFNYEAQQDKSGLPNDRFSAERPEGSISTLTIQRTEQRDSAMYRCASSPGRGTGKSEQYFGPGTRLTVT.

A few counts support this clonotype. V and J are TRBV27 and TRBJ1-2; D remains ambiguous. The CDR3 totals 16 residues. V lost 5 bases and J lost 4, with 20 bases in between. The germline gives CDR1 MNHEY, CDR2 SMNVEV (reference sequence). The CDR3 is CASSPRRASTPYGYTF. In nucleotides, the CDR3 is TGTGCCAGCAGTCCGAGGAGGGCTAGTACCCCCTATGGCTACACCTTC.

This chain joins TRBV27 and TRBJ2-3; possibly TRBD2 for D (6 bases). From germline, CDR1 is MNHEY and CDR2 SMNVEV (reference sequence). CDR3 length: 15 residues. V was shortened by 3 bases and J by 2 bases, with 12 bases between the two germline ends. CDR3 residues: CASSFLASSTDTQYF. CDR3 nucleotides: TGTGCCAGCAGTTTCCTAGCGTCCTCCACAGATACGCAGTATTTT.

The DNA of the CDR3 is TGTGCCAGCAGCCAGGAGGGACAGGGTTACTCTGGAAACACCATATATTTT. Protein sequence: CASSQEGQGYSGNTIYF. V is TRBV4-2 and J is TRBJ1-3, with TRBD1 matching over 9 bases. There are 17 residues in the CDR3. The junction had 6 bases not matched to a gene; V was cut back by 3 bases and J by 0 bases. The V gene's germline CDR1 is LGHNA and CDR2 YNFKEQ.

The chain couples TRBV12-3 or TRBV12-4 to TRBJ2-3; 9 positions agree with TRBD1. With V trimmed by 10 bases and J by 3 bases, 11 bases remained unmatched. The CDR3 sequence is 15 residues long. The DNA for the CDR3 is TGTGCCACCAGATACAGGGGGCTGAGGACAGATACGCAGTATTTT. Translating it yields CATRYRGLRTDTQYF.

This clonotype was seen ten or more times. CDR3 in DNA: TGTGCCACCAGCAGAGATCAACTTTCAGATACGCAGTATTTT. It yields the protein CATSRDQLSDTQYF. The rearrangement links TRBV15 to TRBJ2-3; D remains ambiguous. Germline loops: CDR1 LNHNV, CDR2 YYDKDF (reference sequence). This CDR3 has 14 residues. V lost 0 bases and J lost 4, with 8 bases in between.

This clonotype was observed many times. The CDR3 loop is CASSADRAREKLFF. The CDR3 coding sequence is TGTGCCAGCAGTGCGGACAGGGCTCGGGAAAAACTGTTTTTT. The chain is built from TRBV12-3 or TRBV12-4 and TRBJ1-4, with 8 bases aligning to TRBD1. V dropped 5 bases and J dropped 8; count of bases not matched to a gene: 7. The CDR3 has 14 amino acids.

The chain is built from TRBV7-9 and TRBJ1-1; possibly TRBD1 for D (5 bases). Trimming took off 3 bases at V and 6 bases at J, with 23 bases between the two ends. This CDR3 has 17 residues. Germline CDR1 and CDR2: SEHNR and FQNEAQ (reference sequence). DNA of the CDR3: TGTGCCAGCAGCTTCATGAGTCTGTCAAGGGGTCAGGCTGAAGCTTTCTTT. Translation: CASSFMSLSRGQAEAFF.

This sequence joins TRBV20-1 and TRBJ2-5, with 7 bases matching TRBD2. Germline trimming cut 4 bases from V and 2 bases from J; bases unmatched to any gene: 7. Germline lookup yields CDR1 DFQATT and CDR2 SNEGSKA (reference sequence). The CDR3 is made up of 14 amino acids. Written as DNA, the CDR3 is TGCAGTGCTAACCCGGGGGGACGACAAGAGACCCAGTACTTC. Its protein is CSANPGGRQETQYF.

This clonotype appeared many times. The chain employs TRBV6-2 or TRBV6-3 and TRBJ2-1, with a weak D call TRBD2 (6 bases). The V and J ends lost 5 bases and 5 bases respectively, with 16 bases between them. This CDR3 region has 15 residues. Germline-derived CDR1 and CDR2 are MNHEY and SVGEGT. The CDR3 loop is CASSRHQAGDNEQFF. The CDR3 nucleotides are TGTGCCAGCAGTCGACACCAAGCGGGCGACAATGAGCAGTTCTTC.

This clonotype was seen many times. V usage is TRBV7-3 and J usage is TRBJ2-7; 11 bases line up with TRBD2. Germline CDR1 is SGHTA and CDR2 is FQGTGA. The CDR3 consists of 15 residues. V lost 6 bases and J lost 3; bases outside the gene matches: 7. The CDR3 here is CASSPTSGSSYEQYF. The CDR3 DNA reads TGTGCCAGCAGTCCCACTAGCGGGAGTAGCTACGAGCAGTACTTC.

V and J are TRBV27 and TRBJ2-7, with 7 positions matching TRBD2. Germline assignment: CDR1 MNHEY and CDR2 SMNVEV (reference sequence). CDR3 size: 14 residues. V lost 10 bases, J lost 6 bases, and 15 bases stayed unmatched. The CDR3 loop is CATAPTIRTSEQYF. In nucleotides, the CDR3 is TGTGCCACCGCCCCGACGATTCGGACTAGCGAGCAGTACTTC.

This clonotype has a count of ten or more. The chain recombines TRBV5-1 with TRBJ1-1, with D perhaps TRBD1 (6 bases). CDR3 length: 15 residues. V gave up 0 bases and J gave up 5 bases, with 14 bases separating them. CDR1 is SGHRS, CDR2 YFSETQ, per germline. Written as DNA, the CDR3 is TGCGCCAGCAGCTTGGGGGTAGGGGGATATACTGAAGCTTTCTTT. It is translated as CASSLGVGGYTEAFF.

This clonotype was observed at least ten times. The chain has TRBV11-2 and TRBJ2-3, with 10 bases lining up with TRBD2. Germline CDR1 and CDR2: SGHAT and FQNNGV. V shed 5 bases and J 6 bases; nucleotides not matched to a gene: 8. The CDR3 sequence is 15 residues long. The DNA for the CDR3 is TGTGCCAGCAGCGGGCTAGCGGGAGCATCCGATACGCAGTATTTT. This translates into CASSGLAGASDTQYF.

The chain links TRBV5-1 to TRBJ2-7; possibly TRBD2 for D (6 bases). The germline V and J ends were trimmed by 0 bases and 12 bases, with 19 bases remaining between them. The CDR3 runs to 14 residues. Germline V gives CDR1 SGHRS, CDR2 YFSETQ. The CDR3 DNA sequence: TGCGCCAGCAGCTTGGCGGACGGCCTGGGGGGTGCGTACTTC. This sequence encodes CASSLADGLGGAYF.